The 27 T cell receptor beta chains reported below all come from one sample, sequenced in a study of CD8 T cells in ankylosing spondylitis. From the 5' RACE reads, TCRdb called clonotypes with MiXCR, one entry per CDR3 protein. The sample includes about 240,000 distinct CDR3 sequences, around 25% of them seen just once. The specimen was blood, either unsorted or a sorted T cell fraction (not recorded which). These receptors all stem from a male donor with ankylosing spondylitis or in good health (not recorded which).

This clonotype has just one count. V gene TRBV5-1 combines with J gene TRBJ2-2; the D call may be TRBD1 or TRBD2 (5 bases each). The CDR3 consists of 14 residues. Trimming left V 4 bases short and J 7 bases short, with 14 bases between. From germline, CDR1 is SGHRS and CDR2 YFSETQ. The CDR3 protein is CASSPGTSSGELFF. CDR3 nucleotides: TGCGCCAGCAGCCCTGGGACGTCAAGCGGGGAGCTGTTTTTT.

V usage is TRBV20-1 and J usage is TRBJ2-5; D tentatively reads TRBD1 or TRBD2 (7 bases each). This CDR3 region has 13 residues. The V gene's germline CDR1 is DFQATT and CDR2 SNEGSKA (reference sequence). The V gene lost 2 bases and the J gene lost 5 bases, with 12 bases spanning the gap. CDR3 sequence (DNA): TGCAGTGCTAGATACAGGGGAGGGGAGACCCAGTACTTC. This translates into CSARYRGGETQYF.

V and J are TRBV10-2 and TRBJ2-5, with D uncertain. Germline V lookup: CDR1 WSHSY, CDR2 SAAADI. Trimming removed 3 bases from V and 0 bases from J, with 11 bases in between. This CDR3 has 15 residues. This CDR3 is CASSDLRRNQETQYF. The CDR3 DNA is TGCGCCAGCAGTGACCTTCGACGAAACCAAGAGACCCAGTACTTC.

There are many counts of this clonotype. The chain employs TRBV7-3 and TRBJ2-2; D is possibly TRBD2 (6 bases). CDR3 length: 15 residues. V was pared by 6 bases and J by 2 bases, with 13 bases between. From germline, CDR1 is SGHTA and CDR2 FQGTGA. CDR3 bases: TGTGCCAGCAGACCGGGACTCAAAAACACCGGGGAGCTGTTTTTT. Its translation is CASRPGLKNTGELFF.

This clonotype was counted many times. V gene TRBV18 combines with J gene TRBJ2-1; D gene unclear. With 3 bases removed from V and 4 bases from J, the gap between germline ends came to 7 bases. This CDR3 comprises 13 residues. CDR1 and CDR2 (germline): KGHSH, LQKENI. The DNA of the CDR3 is TGTGCCAGCTCACCTGGGCAATACAATGAGCAGTTCTTC. Translating it yields CASSPGQYNEQFF.

The V call is TRBV27, the J call TRBJ2-2, with D unresolved. Germline CDR1 MNHEY, CDR2 SMNVEV (reference sequence). V lost 5 bases and J lost 2, with 12 bases in between. This CDR3 comprises 15 residues. The CDR3 DNA sequence: TGTGCCAGCAGTCTCGGATCCAAAAACACCGGGGAGCTGTTTTTT. Translated: CASSLGSKNTGELFF.

To note about this clonotype: Possible read error: a much larger clone is one base away. J is TRBJ2-7 and V is TRBV20-1; D gene unclear. Germline CDR1 and CDR2: DFQATT and SNEGSKA (reference sequence). The length of the CDR3 is 11 residues. Trimming shortened V by 3 bases and J by 6 bases, and 9 bases separated the two germline ends. The CDR3 coding sequence is TGCAGTGCTAGCCTCCTGATCGAGCAGTACTTC. Translated: CSASLLIEQYF.

This clonotype was picked up a small number of times. The chain couples TRBV20-1 to TRBJ1-1, with D unresolved. The germline V gene has CDR1 DFQATT and CDR2 SNEGSKA (reference sequence). The CDR3 covers 12 residues. Trimming left V 0 bases short and J 5 bases short, with 7 bases between. The CDR3 DNA sequence: TGCAGTGCTAGAGATTCTGCTACTGAAGCTTTCTTT. This gives the protein CSARDSATEAFF.

This clonotype was counted at least ten times. The chain carries TRBV20-1 and TRBJ2-3, with 10 bases aligning to TRBD2. Trimming at V came to 6 bases and at J to 5 bases, leaving 8 bases not matched to a gene. This CDR3 has 14 residues. Germline CDR1 DFQATT, CDR2 SNEGSKA (reference sequence). The chain's CDR3 is CSATQRGGQDTQYF. For the CDR3, the DNA is TGCAGTGCCACGCAGCGGGGGGGCCAAGATACGCAGTATTTT.

This clonotype showed up many times. V is TRBV12-3 or TRBV12-4 and J is TRBJ2-1, with 12 nucleotides matching TRBD2. J lost 7 bases, V lost 6 bases, and 7 bases had no gene match. This CDR3 has 15 residues. Here the CDR3 reads CASSGLAGGPNEQFF. CDR3 DNA: TGTGCCAGCAGCGGCCTAGCGGGGGGGCCAAATGAGCAGTTCTTC.

The J gene is TRBJ2-5, the V gene TRBV6-1, with TRBD1 matching 9 bases. The CDR3 spans 15 residues. Germline lookup yields CDR1 MNHNS and CDR2 SASEGT. The trim removed 5 bases at V and 5 bases at J, leaving 9 bases unmatched. The CDR3 DNA sequence: TGTGCCAGCAGTACCTACAGGGGGCAAGGGGAGACCCAGTACTTC. Amino acid sequence: CASSTYRGQGETQYF.

This clonotype was seen a handful of times. The CDR3 is CASSRTGNEQFF. The CDR3 DNA is TGTGCCAGCAGCCGGACAGGGAATGAGCAGTTCTTC. This chain uses TRBV12-3 or TRBV12-4 with TRBJ2-1, with TRBD1 matching over 8 bases. The CDR3 contains 12 residues. Trimming took 6 bases from V and 7 from J; bases not matched to a gene: 2.

This sequence joins TRBV20-1 and TRBJ2-3; D is perhaps TRBD2 (6 bases). The CDR3 has 14 amino acids. Per germline, CDR1 DFQATT and CDR2 SNEGSKA (reference sequence). V lost 1 base and J lost 4, with 12 bases in between. The CDR3 sequence: CSARVTSKPDTQYF. CDR3 DNA sequence: TGCAGTGCTAGAGTTACTAGCAAACCAGATACGCAGTATTTT.

This clonotype has more than one count but fewer than ten. The gene calls are TRBV6-1 and TRBJ1-6; 7 bases are a match to TRBD1. Germline CDR1 and CDR2: MNHNS and SASEGT. The J segment lost 6 bases and the V segment lost 6 bases, leaving 8 bases of the junction unmatched. The CDR3 sequence is 15 residues long. CDR3: CASSSLAGGNSPLHF. The CDR3 coding sequence is TGTGCCAGCAGCTCCCTCGCAGGGGGTAATTCACCCCTCCACTTT.

This clonotype was recorded at least ten times. The chain uses TRBV20-1 and TRBJ2-1; 10 bases align to TRBD2. Losses at the gene ends were 6 bases for V and 5 bases for J; bases not matched to a gene: 10. This CDR3 has 15 residues. Germline lookup yields CDR1 DFQATT and CDR2 SNEGSKA (reference sequence). The CDR3 sequence is CSALPGLAQDNEQFF. CDR3 nucleotides: TGCAGTGCCCTTCCGGGACTAGCGCAAGACAATGAGCAGTTCTTC.

This sequence joins TRBV12-3 or TRBV12-4 and TRBJ2-6, with 7 bases lining up with TRBD1. Germline trimming cut 7 bases from V and 2 bases from J; bases unmatched to any gene: 5. This CDR3 is built from 15 residues. The CDR3 loop is CASNKGAAGANVLTF. The CDR3 nucleotides are TGTGCCAGCAACAAGGGGGCAGCTGGGGCCAACGTCCTGACTTTC.

The V gene is TRBV20-1, the J gene TRBJ2-1; D remains ambiguous. Germline V gives CDR1 DFQATT, CDR2 SNEGSKA (reference sequence). V shed 0 bases and J shed 5 bases, with 11 bases lying between them. The CDR3 is 14 residues long. The CDR3 here is CSARDRVSHNEQFF. CDR3 DNA: TGCAGTGCTAGAGATCGAGTGTCCCACAATGAGCAGTTCTTC.

This clonotype was observed at least ten times. V usage is TRBV20-1 and J usage is TRBJ2-3, with TRBD2 matching 12 bases. J lost 5 bases, V lost 3 bases, and 6 bases had no gene match. Per germline, CDR1 DFQATT and CDR2 SNEGSKA (reference sequence). This CDR3 has 15 residues. CDR3 DNA sequence: TGCAGTGCTAGCCCTAGCGGGGGGGTGTTAGATACGCAGTATTTT. Encoded protein: CSASPSGGVLDTQYF.

This clonotype was detected only a few times. The chain is built from TRBV20-1 and TRBJ2-5; D remains unclear. V lost 4 bases to trimming and J lost 1 base, with 7 bases between them. This CDR3 region has 12 residues. Looked up from germline, CDR1 is DFQATT and CDR2 is SNEGSKA (reference sequence). The CDR3: CSATRPQETQYF. In DNA, the CDR3 is TGCAGTGCTACGAGGCCCCAAGAGACCCAGTACTTC.

This clonotype was recorded a few times. The V gene is TRBV10-3, the J gene TRBJ2-4; D is ambiguous. Germline V gene data show CDR1 as ENHRY and CDR2 as SYGVKD. Trimming pared 3 bases from V and 0 bases from J, leaving 3 bases between. This CDR3 has 13 amino acids. The CDR3 protein is CAISDRAKNIQYF. The CDR3 DNA follows: TGTGCCATCAGTGACCGAGCCAAAAACATTCAGTACTTC.

In this sample, this clonotype turned up a few times. A read error may account for a junction end that differs from germline. The V call is TRBV7-7, the J call TRBJ1-3, with unresolved D. Germline V gene lookup returns CDR1 SSHAT and CDR2 FNYEAQ (reference sequence). This CDR3 is 15 amino acids long. This CDR3 is CASSPSCPGRETIYF. The CDR3 region has the DNA TGTGCTAGCAGCCCTAGTTGTCCCGGGCGGGAGACCATATATTTT. The whole variable domain, filled in from reference TRBV7-7 and TRBJ1-3, reads GAGVSQSPRYKVTKRGQDVTLRCDPISSHATLYWYQQALGQGPEFLTYFNYEAQPDKSGLPSDRFSAERPEGSISTLTIQRTEQRDSAMYRCASSPSCPGRETIYFGEGSWLTVV.

There are many counts of this clonotype. The rearrangement uses TRBV2 and TRBJ2-2; TRBD2 agrees at 7 bases. The CDR3 is 15 amino acids. Germline V gene data show CDR1 as SNHLY and CDR2 as FYNNEI. With V trimmed by 6 bases and J by 0 bases, 4 bases remained unmatched. The CDR3 protein is CASRGSGANTGELFF. The CDR3 DNA is TGTGCCAGCAGGGGGAGCGGGGCGAACACCGGGGAGCTGTTTTTT.

A few counts support this clonotype. V is TRBV20-1 and J is TRBJ2-5; 12 positions match TRBD1. V lost 4 bases and J lost 4; bases outside the gene matches: 4. Germline loops: CDR1 DFQATT, CDR2 SNEGSKA (reference sequence). The CDR3 has 14 amino acids. CDR3 region: CSAIGTGGPETQYF. CDR3 sequence (DNA): TGCAGTGCTATTGGGACAGGGGGCCCAGAGACCCAGTACTTC.

This rearrangement joins TRBV12-3 or TRBV12-4 to TRBJ1-6; D not certain. This CDR3 has 15 amino acids. The ends were cut back, 0 bases at V and 6 bases at J, with 9 bases in the middle. This chain's CDR3 is CASSLAGRGNSPLHF. CDR3 DNA: TGTGCCAGCAGTTTAGCGGGTCGAGGTAATTCACCCCTCCACTTT.

This clonotype was counted ten times or more. The J gene is TRBJ2-1, the V gene TRBV15; 10 bases line up with TRBD1. The CDR3 is made up of 15 amino acids. V gave up 3 bases and J gave up 4 bases; unmatched junction bases: 3. Germline V gives CDR1 LNHNV, CDR2 YYDKDF (reference sequence). The CDR3 loop is CATSRGQGTYNEQFF. The CDR3 DNA reads as TGTGCCACCAGCAGGGGACAGGGGACATACAATGAGCAGTTCTTC.

Of note for this clonotype: The junction departs from the called germline gene at one end, perhaps through a read error. This chain uses TRBV3-1 with TRBJ2-5; D is ambiguous. The CDR3 is 13 residues long. Germline loops: CDR1 LGHDT, CDR2 YNNKEL (reference sequence). The CDR3 coding sequence is TGTGCCAGCAGCCAAGATGGGGTAGAGAGCCAGTACTTC. Its protein product is CASSQDGVESQYF.

The chain joins TRBV13 to TRBJ2-7; D is uncertain. V lost 3 bases to trimming and J lost 2 bases, with 8 bases between them. The CDR3 runs 13 residues. CDR1 PRHDT and CDR2 FYEKMQ come from the germline V gene (reference sequence). Here the CDR3 DNA reads TGTGCCAGCAGCTTTATAGGGACCTACGAGCAGTACTTC. The encoded protein is CASSFIGTYEQYF.